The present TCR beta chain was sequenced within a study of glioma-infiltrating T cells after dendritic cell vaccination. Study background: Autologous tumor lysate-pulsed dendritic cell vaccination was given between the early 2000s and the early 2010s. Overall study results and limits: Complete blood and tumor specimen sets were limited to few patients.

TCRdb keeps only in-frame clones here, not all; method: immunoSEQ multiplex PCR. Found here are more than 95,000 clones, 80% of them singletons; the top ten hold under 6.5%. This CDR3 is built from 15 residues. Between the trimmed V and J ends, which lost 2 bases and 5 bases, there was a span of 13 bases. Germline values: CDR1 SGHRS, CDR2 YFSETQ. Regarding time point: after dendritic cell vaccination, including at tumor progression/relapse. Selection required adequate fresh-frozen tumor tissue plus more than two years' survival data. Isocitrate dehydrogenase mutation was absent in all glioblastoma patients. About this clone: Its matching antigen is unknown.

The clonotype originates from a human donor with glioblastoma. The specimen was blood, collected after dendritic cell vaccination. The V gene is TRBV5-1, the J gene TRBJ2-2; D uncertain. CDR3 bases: TGCGCCAGCAGCTTAGGTACAGTTGGGACCGGGGAGCTGTTTTTT. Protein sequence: CASSLGTVGTGELFF.